This TCR beta chain was profiled in a study of blood T cell repertoires in COVID-19. Study information: PBMCs, B-cell-depleted T cells, or T cells provided the cDNA or gDNA that made up the material.

This clone showed up just once. Per the authors' pipeline: Amplification of reference gene primers provided the estimated nucleated cell counts. The method was immunoSEQ multiplex PCR; TCRdb's version includes in-frame clones alone and lacks a portion of them. The V and J calls and clone size come from that table; D and trimming were worked out from the DNA. The sample has fewer than 300,000 clones, 75% to 85% seen once. CDR3 length: 13 residues. The V gene's germline CDR1 is MNHNY and CDR2 SVGAGI (reference sequence). Trimming removed 8 bases from V and 9 bases from J, with 17 bases in between. The TCR was taken from a man over 45 with active or convalescent COVID-19. This chain connects TRBV6-6 to TRBJ1-5, with a weak D call TRBD1 (6 bases). Sequencing was performed on peripheral blood. CDR3 sequence (DNA): TGTGCCAGCTCTACGGACAGCCGTTTGCCCCAGCATTTT. Its protein is CASSTDSRLPQHF.